These 30 T cell receptor beta chains share one sample of origin, sequenced in a study of Graves' ophthalmopathy and Graves' hyperthyroidism. Amplification of TCR beta CDR3 regions used RNA transcripts. First-round RT-PCR with HTBI primers preceded a second-round multiplex PCR. TCRdb itself ran the multiplex PCR reads through MiXCR, one entry per CDR3 protein. The table has about 400,000 distinct CDR3 sequences, about 21% seen once. The sample consisted of peripheral blood. These receptor sequences come from a woman aged 18-29 years with stable Graves' hyperthyroidism.

CDR3 sequence reads: CASSLTGGIFGEQYF. The DNA for the CDR3 is TGTGCCAGCAGCCTAACCGGGGGTATCTTCGGCGAGCAGTACTTC. The chain couples TRBV6-2 or TRBV6-3 to TRBJ2-7; the D gene is possibly TRBD2 (6 bases). CDR1 MNHEY and CDR2 SVGEGT come from the germline V gene. Trimming cost V 6 bases and J 6 bases, with 21 bases left between them. The CDR3 is 15 residues long.

This clonotype was seen many times. The V call is TRBV20-1, the J call TRBJ1-5; maybe TRBD1 (5 bases). This CDR3 is built from 14 residues. V gave up 5 bases and J gave up 3 bases, with 14 bases separating them. From germline, CDR1 is DFQATT and CDR2 SNEGSKA (reference sequence). The CDR3 coding sequence is TGCAGTGCTGGAACGGGACCGCTCAATCAGCCCCAGCATTTT. Encoded protein: CSAGTGPLNQPQHF.

This clonotype has more than one count but fewer than ten. The rearrangement uses TRBV10-3 and TRBJ2-2; 7 nucleotides match TRBD1. Unmatched junction bases numbered 0, after V lost 4 bases and J lost 4 bases. The CDR3 runs to 13 residues. The germline gives CDR1 ENHRY, CDR2 SYGVKD. CDR3 region: CAISGTGTGELFF. DNA of the CDR3: TGTGCCATCAGTGGGACAGGCACCGGGGAGCTGTTTTTT.

This clonotype showed up many times. The chain couples TRBV6-1 to TRBJ2-5; 9 bases fit TRBD2. The CDR3 extends over 17 amino acids. Per germline, CDR1 MNHNS and CDR2 SASEGT. The J segment lost 6 bases and the V segment lost 2 bases, leaving 13 bases of the junction unmatched. CDR3 region: CASSELAGMELRKTQYF. CDR3 bases: TGTGCCAGCAGTGAACTAGCGGGAATGGAGTTACGGAAGACCCAGTACTTC.

The V and J genes are TRBV9 and TRBJ1-2; D may be TRBD1 (6 bases). The CDR3 consists of 16 residues. V lost 0 bases, J lost 2 bases, and 14 bases lay in between. The germline CDR1 and CDR2 sequences are SGDLS and YYNGEE. The chain's CDR3 is CASSVATPQGNYGYTF. DNA for the CDR3: TGTGCCAGCAGCGTAGCTACGCCGCAGGGGAACTATGGCTACACCTTC.

This chain uses TRBV10-3 with TRBJ1-1, with 7 bases identical to TRBD1. The CDR3 length is 15 residues. Germline-derived CDR1 and CDR2 are ENHRY and SYGVKD. V dropped 5 bases and J dropped 4; count of bases not matched to a gene: 10. CDR3 in amino acids: CAISSGQDGGTEAFF. DNA for the CDR3: TGTGCCATCAGTAGCGGACAGGACGGGGGCACTGAAGCTTTCTTT.

This clonotype was counted many times. This chain links TRBV6-5 with TRBJ1-2; D might be TRBD1 (6 bases). The CDR3 loop spans 15 amino acids. Per the germline V gene, CDR1 is MNHEY and CDR2 is SVGAGI. Trimming took 4 bases from V and 3 from J, leaving 15 bases between them. CDR3 sequence reads: CASSSVGGGHYGYTF. CDR3 nucleotides: TGTGCCAGCAGTTCGGTGGGGGGGGGGCACTATGGCTACACCTTC.

This clonotype was observed many times. The chain has TRBV29-1 and TRBJ2-7; D not resolved. The CDR3 spans 15 residues. Deletions cut 3 bases from V and 2 bases from J, with 17 bases between. Germline CDR1 reads SQVTM; CDR2 reads ANQGSEA. CDR3 sequence: CSVDFSELSPYEQYF. The CDR3 DNA follows: TGCAGCGTTGATTTTTCGGAATTGTCCCCCTACGAGCAGTACTTC.

This clonotype was observed many times. The chain is built from TRBV3-1 and TRBJ2-6; weak D call: TRBD1 (5 bases). Between the trimmed V and J ends, which lost 3 bases and 2 bases, there was a span of 11 bases. The germline V gene has CDR1 LGHDT and CDR2 YNNKEL (reference sequence). The CDR3 has 16 residues. The CDR3 is CASSQGPNTGANVLTF. For the CDR3, the DNA is TGTGCCAGCAGCCAGGGGCCCAATACTGGGGCCAACGTCCTGACTTTC.

To note about this clonotype: This may come from a read error, since a much larger clone is one base off. This chain links TRBV20-1 with TRBJ2-7; 8 nucleotides line up with TRBD1. The CDR3 loop spans 14 amino acids. Germline CDR1 reads DFQATT; CDR2 reads SNEGSKA (reference sequence). The chain's CDR3 is CGTSGTGNSYEQYF. CDR3 in DNA: TGCGGTACCTCCGGGACAGGTAACTCCTACGAGCAGTACTTC.

This clonotype has at least ten counts. The chain recombines TRBV30 with TRBJ2-7, with TRBD2 matching 10 bases. After removal of 3 bases from V and 3 bases from J, the junction contained 8 bases not matched to a gene. Germline V gene sequence: CDR1 GTSNPN, CDR2 SVGIG (reference sequence). The CDR3 consists of 15 residues. CDR3 coding DNA: TGTGCCTGGAGGGCAGGGACTAGCGCGTACTACGAGCAGTACTTC. As protein: CAWRAGTSAYYEQYF.

Ten or more counts support this clonotype. The chain uses TRBV6-5 and TRBJ1-6; the match to TRBD1 covers 8 bases. V was clipped by 2 bases and J by 0 bases; unmatched bases: 12. The CDR3 totals 20 residues. Germline CDR1 is MNHEY and CDR2 is SVGAGI. The CDR3 spells CASSYRRVAGGRSYNSPLHF. In DNA, the CDR3 is TGTGCCAGCAGTTACCGGAGAGTCGCAGGGGGCCGCTCCTATAATTCACCCCTCCACTTT.

Concerning this clonotype: A much larger clone differs from this one at a single base, so this may be a read error. The chain joins TRBV7-6 to TRBJ1-5, with D possibly being TRBD1 (6 bases). The CDR3 runs 12 residues. With 7 bases removed from V and 7 bases from J, the gap between germline ends came to 11 bases. Germline CDR1 and CDR2: SGHVS and FNYEAQ. This CDR3 reads CASIIQGQPQHF. The CDR3 bases are TGTGCCAGCATCATACAGGGACAGCCCCAGCATTTT. Based on the CDR3 plus reference TRBV7-6 and TRBJ1-5, the full variable domain is GAGVSQSPRYKVTKRGQDVALRCDPISGHVSLYWYRQALGQGPEFLTYFNYEAQQDKSGLPNDRFSAERPEGSISTLTIQRTEQRDSAMYRCASIIQGQPQHFGDGTRLSIL.

This clonotype has a count of ten or more. The chain employs TRBV12-3 or TRBV12-4 and TRBJ1-1; the D is unclear. This CDR3 contains 13 residues. V gave up 2 bases and J gave up 3 bases, with 7 bases separating them. CDR3 sequence: CASSLNGDTEAFF. The DNA for the CDR3 is TGTGCCAGCAGTTTAAATGGAGACACTGAAGCTTTCTTT.

This clonotype was recorded at least ten times. J is TRBJ2-7 and V is TRBV7-2, with D possibly matching TRBD1 (5 bases). Trimming pared 7 bases from V and 3 bases from J, leaving 13 bases between. Germline loops: CDR1 SGHTA, CDR2 FQGNSA. The CDR3 is 13 residues long. CDR3 in amino acids: CASTAMGLYEQYF. In DNA, the CDR3 is TGTGCCAGCACCGCAATGGGGCTCTACGAGCAGTACTTC. The whole variable domain, filled in from reference TRBV7-2 and TRBJ2-7, reads GAGVSQSPSNKVTEKGKDVELRCDPISGHTALYWYRQSLGQGLEFLIYFQGNSAPDKSGLPSDRFSAERTGGSVSTLTIQRTQQEDSAVYLCASTAMGLYEQYFGPGTRLTVT.

In this sample, this clonotype turned up many times. J is TRBJ2-7 and V is TRBV6-1; the D gene is possibly TRBD1 (6 bases). This CDR3 has 12 residues. Germline V gene sequence: CDR1 MNHNS, CDR2 SASEGT. Between the trimmed V and J ends, which lost 7 bases and 5 bases, there was a span of 12 bases. The CDR3 region is CASTTPGDEQYF. The CDR3 DNA reads TGTGCCAGCACCACCCCAGGGGACGAGCAGTACTTC.

This clonotype came up many times. The V and J genes are TRBV5-1 and TRBJ1-2; 10 bases line up with TRBD1. From germline, CDR1 is SGHRS and CDR2 YFSETQ. With V trimmed by 4 bases and J by 8 bases, 5 bases remained unmatched. This CDR3 is built from 13 residues. CDR3 region: CASSLGQGEGYTF. The CDR3 DNA follows: TGCGCCAGCAGCCTCGGACAGGGGGAGGGCTACACCTTC.

There are a few counts of this clonotype. The CDR3 loop reads CASSFDSGNTGELFF. CDR3 in DNA: TGCGCCAGCAGCTTCGACAGCGGGAACACCGGGGAGCTGTTTTTT. The rearrangement uses TRBV5-1 and TRBJ2-2; D assignment may be TRBD1 or TRBD2 (5 bases each). CDR3 size: 15 residues. Germline V gene sequence: CDR1 SGHRS, CDR2 YFSETQ. V dropped 2 bases and J dropped 1 base, with 9 bases sitting between them.

The chain carries TRBV28 and TRBJ1-2; 7 bases match TRBD1. This CDR3 is built from 15 residues. Germline values: CDR1 MDHEN, CDR2 SYDVKM. With 6 bases clipped from V and 7 bases from J, the junction kept 14 bases outside the gene matches. The CDR3 DNA is TGTGCCAGCAGACCAGATGACAGGGCCTCCATTGGCTACACCTTC. Protein product: CASRPDDRASIGYTF.

This clonotype was observed many times. The V gene is TRBV2, the J gene TRBJ2-7; 11 positions agree with TRBD1. Per the germline V gene, CDR1 is SNHLY and CDR2 is FYNNEI. The CDR3 loop spans 14 amino acids. V was pared by 7 bases and J by 4 bases, with 6 bases of the junction left unmatched. The CDR3 region is CASTRDRGVYEQYF. The CDR3 DNA follows: TGTGCCAGCACCCGGGACAGGGGGGTTTACGAGCAGTACTTC.

This clonotype was observed at least ten times. The gene calls are TRBV29-1 and TRBJ1-2, with D perhaps matching TRBD1 (5 bases). V was trimmed by 6 bases and J by 2 bases, leaving 16 bases between them. The germline V gene encodes CDR1 SQVTM and CDR2 ANQGSEA. CDR3 size: 14 residues. The CDR3 region has the DNA TGCAGCGTCGCCGACAGATACCTAAACTATGGCTACACCTTC. Protein: CSVADRYLNYGYTF.

Ten or more counts support this clonotype. The genes are TRBV7-8 and TRBJ1-1; D call uncertain. Germline loops: CDR1 SGHVS, CDR2 FQNEAQ. The CDR3 has 14 amino acids. V was cut by 1 base and J by 4 bases, with 10 bases left in between. The CDR3 loop is CASSLGTGSTEAFF. CDR3 bases: TGTGCCAGCAGCTTAGGGACCGGGAGCACTGAAGCTTTCTTT.

The V call is TRBV3-1, the J call TRBJ2-2; D gene unclear. V was clipped by 1 base and J by 1 base, with 10 bases between them. CDR1 and CDR2 (germline): LGHDT, YNNKEL (reference sequence). The CDR3 is 16 amino acids. The CDR3 loop is CASSQAYLGNTGELFF. CDR3 DNA sequence: TGTGCCAGCAGCCAAGCTTACCTAGGGAACACCGGGGAGCTGTTTTTT.

This clonotype was seen at least ten times. V and J are TRBV20-1 and TRBJ2-7; D may correspond to TRBD1 or TRBD2 (6 bases each). The CDR3 is 15 residues long. Germline CDR1 and CDR2: DFQATT and SNEGSKA (reference sequence). V lost 2 bases to trimming and J lost 4 bases, with 18 bases between them. CDR3 protein: CSARSETRGGYEQYF. CDR3 nucleotides: TGCAGTGCTAGATCCGAGACTAGAGGGGGGTACGAGCAGTACTTC.

This clonotype was observed at least ten times. The chain carries TRBV30 and TRBJ1-2; D is undetermined. Germline assignment: CDR1 GTSNPN and CDR2 SVGIG (reference sequence). V lost 0 bases to trimming and J lost 6 bases, with 11 bases between them. CDR3 length: 13 amino acids. CDR3 sequence reads: CAWSVNGPDGYTF. Here the CDR3 DNA reads TGTGCCTGGAGTGTAAATGGCCCGGATGGCTACACCTTC.

This clonotype was counted at least ten times. The chain links TRBV11-2 to TRBJ2-7; D possibly corresponds to TRBD2 (6 bases). The CDR3 length is 14 residues. Deletions cut 3 bases from V and 4 bases from J, with 13 bases between. CDR1 SGHAT and CDR2 FQNNGV come from the germline V gene. The CDR3 sequence: CASSFPGLAYEQYF. DNA for the CDR3: TGTGCCAGCAGCTTCCCGGGACTGGCATACGAGCAGTACTTC.

The chain is built from TRBV6-2 or TRBV6-3 and TRBJ2-7; TRBD1 might be the D (5 bases). This CDR3 is built from 11 residues. Germline V gene sequence: CDR1 MNHEY, CDR2 SVGEGT. The V and J ends lost 8 bases and 3 bases respectively, with 8 bases between them. CDR3 coding DNA: TGTGCCAGCTTTCAGGGCTACGAGCAGTACTTC. Protein sequence: CASFQGYEQYF.

Remarks on this clonotype: This likely comes from a read error, as the CDR3 has no conserved phenylalanine or tryptophan at its end. CDR3 sequence (DNA): TGTGCCAGCTGGGACATCGGAAACACCATATATTAT. Amino acid sequence: CASWDIGNTIYY. The chain links TRBV12-3 or TRBV12-4 to TRBJ1-3; D possibly corresponds to TRBD1 (6 bases). This CDR3 spans 12 amino acids. The V end lost 8 bases, the J end lost 4 bases, and 9 bases lay between the germline ends.

This clonotype was picked up one time. V gene TRBV20-1 combines with J gene TRBJ1-1; D is undetermined. The V and J ends lost 3 bases and 0 bases respectively, with 20 bases between them. Germline CDR1 DFQATT, CDR2 SNEGSKA (reference sequence). CDR3 length equals 17 residues. CDR3 nucleotide sequence: TGCAGTGCTAGCGGCCGGGCAGGAGGTTATATGAACACTGAAGCTTTCTTT. The encoded protein is CSASGRAGGYMNTEAFF.

This clonotype was seen at least ten times. V and J are TRBV20-1 and TRBJ2-7; 12 nucleotides line up with TRBD1. The junction had 6 bases not matched to a gene; V was cut back by 5 bases and J by 7 bases. The CDR3 extends over 13 amino acids. The germline V gene has CDR1 DFQATT and CDR2 SNEGSKA (reference sequence). The CDR3 coding sequence is TGCAGTGCTCTGGGACAGGGGGCGCGGGAGCAGTACTTC. It specifies CSALGQGAREQYF.